A single sample gave rise to the 28 T cell receptor beta chains below, sequenced in a study of read filtering for tumor transcriptome and immune sequencing (dated by TCRdb to 2020 to 2021). Sequencing was performed on an Illumina HiSeq 4000. TCR libraries were built from 300 to 450 ng RNA with the Immunoverse kit, using molecular barcoded adaptors covering alpha/delta and beta/gamma chains. TCRdb reprocessing: public reads trimmed at Q25 with fastp, clones called with MiXCR, in-frame beta chains kept. All rows with the same CDR3 protein become a single entry with the most common DNA and genes. This sample holds 50,000 or so distinct CDR3 sequences; over 9.5% were observed only once. The leading ten clones occupy more than 14% of the sample. Material: a population of CD138-negative cells sorted from bone marrow. The sample's cell subset or site label, in plain terms: bone marrow mononuclear cells depleted of CD138+ plasma/myeloma cells by negative magnetic selection. These receptors originate from a donor aged 40 or older with multiple myeloma.

This clonotype was observed many times. V gene TRBV4-1 combines with J gene TRBJ1-1; 7 bases are shared with TRBD1. The J segment lost 0 bases and the V segment lost 1 base, leaving 14 bases of the junction unmatched. Per germline, CDR1 MGHRA and CDR2 YSYEKL. This CDR3 contains 19 residues. CDR3 in DNA: TGCGCCAGCAGCCAAGGGGGCTCGACAGGGCCAAGGATGAACACTGAAGCTTTCTTT. As protein: CASSQGGSTGPRMNTEAFF.

The sample holds many counts of this clonotype. The chain has TRBV11-3 and TRBJ2-1; D gene uncertain. Germline V gives CDR1 SGHNT, CDR2 YENEEA. The CDR3 is 14 residues long. The V end lost 1 base, the J end lost 14 bases, and 18 bases lay between the germline ends. The CDR3 sequence: CASSLGVSGPQEFF. In nucleotides, the CDR3 is TGTGCCAGCAGCTTAGGAGTTAGTGGGCCGCAAGAGTTCTTC.

This clonotype was detected ten times or more. The rearrangement joins TRBV7-9 to TRBJ2-3; D is undetermined. V shed 5 bases and J shed 5 bases, with 5 bases lying between them. This CDR3 region has 11 residues. CDR1 SEHNR and CDR2 FQNEAQ come from the germline V gene (reference sequence). CDR3 sequence (DNA): TGTGCCAGCAGCCGATTAGATACGCAGTATTTT. Protein sequence: CASSRLDTQYF.

The table lists this clonotype with a few counts. A single base separates this from a much larger clone, so it may be a read error. The chain is built from TRBV29-1 and TRBJ2-7, with D possibly being TRBD1 (6 bases). CDR1 SQVTM and CDR2 ANQGSEA come from the germline V gene. The CDR3 has 12 amino acids. CDR3 residues: CGVSKGDHEQYF. The CDR3 nucleotides read TGCGGCGTTAGTAAGGGGGACCACGAGCAGTACTTC.

This clonotype was found many times. The chain is built from TRBV23-1 and TRBJ1-5, with D perhaps matching TRBD1 (5 bases). TRBV23-1 qualifies as an ORF whose function is uncertain. The CDR3 sequence is 15 residues long. V lost 7 bases, J lost 7 bases, and 20 bases lay in between. CDR3 DNA sequence: TGCGCCAGCACTCCCCCAGTGGGGGACCGGCAGCCCCAGCATTTT. As protein: CASTPPVGDRQPQHF.

As for this clonotype: Being one base from a much bigger clone, this may be a read error. The gene calls are TRBV28 and TRBJ2-4, with 7 bases that match TRBD1. Per the germline V gene, CDR1 is MDHEN and CDR2 is SYDVKM. The CDR3 totals 15 residues. CDR3 DNA sequence: TGTGCCAGCAGGACAGGGAAAACCGGAAGAAACATTCCGTACTTC. Its translation is CASRTGKTGRNIPYF. Full variable domain (rest looked up from reference TRBV28 and TRBJ2-4): DVKVTQSSRYLVKRTGEKVFLECVQDMDHENMFWYRQDPGLGLRLIYFSYDVKMKEKGDIPEGYSVSREKKERFSLILESASTNQTSMYLCASRTGKTGRNIPYFGAGTRLSVL.

In the case of this clonotype: This clone may be a read error of a much larger clone one base away. The gene calls are TRBV19 and TRBJ2-6; D may correspond to TRBD1 or TRBD2 (5 bases each). The germline V gene has CDR1 LNHDA and CDR2 SQIVND (reference sequence). The CDR3 has 17 residues. The V gene lost 2 bases and the J gene lost 2 bases, with 13 bases spanning the gap. The CDR3 here is CASSIRGRHAGANVLTF. The CDR3 DNA follows: TGTGCCAGTAGTATACGGGGCAGGCACGCTGGGGCCAACGTCCTGACTTTC.

This clonotype was found many times. The J gene is TRBJ1-5, the V gene TRBV7-8; D is unclear. CDR3 length: 15 amino acids. Germline CDR1 reads SGHVS; CDR2 reads FQNEAQ. The germline V and J ends were trimmed by 5 bases and 1 base, with 12 bases remaining between them. This chain's CDR3 is CASSTGSGSNQPQHF. In DNA, the CDR3 is TGTGCCAGCAGCACCGGGAGCGGGAGCAATCAGCCCCAGCATTTT.

This clonotype was seen at least ten times. This chain joins TRBV28 and TRBJ2-1; D gene ambiguous. The CDR3 covers 13 residues. V was trimmed by 6 bases and J by 7 bases, leaving 13 bases between them. Germline assignment: CDR1 MDHEN and CDR2 SYDVKM. DNA of the CDR3: TGTGCCAGCAGCACCCCATTCCCAAATGAGCAGTTCTTC. The encoded protein is CASSTPFPNEQFF.

This clonotype was recorded at least ten times. The chain links TRBV6-5 to TRBJ1-5, with 9 bases that match TRBD1. The V gene's germline CDR1 is MNHEY and CDR2 SVGAGI. Trimming removed 8 bases from V and 7 bases from J; junction bases left unmatched: 9. This CDR3 spans 14 amino acids. The CDR3, as DNA: TGTGCCAGCCGAACCAGACAGGGGGGCCAGCCCCAGCATTTT. Its translation is CASRTRQGGQPQHF.

This clonotype has ten or more counts. This chain joins TRBV11-2 and TRBJ2-3; 12 positions agree with TRBD1. Germline CDR1 reads SGHAT; CDR2 reads FQNNGV. Trimming at V came to 4 bases and at J to 1 base, leaving 15 bases not matched to a gene. This CDR3 has 20 residues. Here the CDR3 DNA reads TGTGCCAGCAGCTGGGGGACAGGGGGCCTAGCGGGAGCGGGCACAGATACGCAGTATTTT. Translating gives CASSWGTGGLAGAGTDTQYF. Based on the CDR3 plus reference TRBV11-2 and TRBJ2-3, the full variable domain is EAGVAQSPRYKIIEKRQSVAFWCNPISGHATLYWYQQILGQGPKLLIQFQNNGVVDDSQLPKDRFSAERLKGVDSTLKIQPAKLEDSAVYLCASSWGTGGLAGAGTDTQYFGPGTRLTVL.

About this clonotype itself: A much larger clone sits a single nucleotide away, making a read error possible. This chain connects TRBV3-1 to TRBJ2-5; D tentatively fits TRBD1 or TRBD2 (5 bases each). This CDR3 is built from 15 residues. Germline CDR1 LGHDT, CDR2 YNNKEL (reference sequence). The CDR3 loop reads CASSRHPGAGETQYF. The CDR3 region has the DNA TGTGCCAGCAGCCGACACCCCGGGGCAGGAGAGACCCAGTACTTT.

Ten or more counts support this clonotype. The chain combines TRBV29-1 with TRBJ1-3; perhaps TRBD1 as D (5 bases). Deletions cut 6 bases from V and 8 bases from J, with 14 bases between. Germline assignment: CDR1 SQVTM and CDR2 ANQGSEA. CDR3 size: 12 residues. Here the CDR3 DNA reads TGCAGCGTGGGACGACCCGGCGACACCATATATTTT. Its protein is CSVGRPGDTIYF.

About this clonotype: One end of the junction is discordant with germline, which a read error may explain. The rearrangement uses TRBV11-2 and TRBJ2-1; 7 bases are a match to TRBD2. Germline assignment: CDR1 SGHAT and CDR2 FQNNGV. The CDR3 is 14 amino acids. DNA of the CDR3: TGTGCCAGCATCGTGACAAGCGGGAACAATGAACAGTTCTTC. It yields the protein CASIVTSGNNEQFF.

This clonotype was observed at least ten times. This likely comes from a read error, as the CDR3 has no conserved phenylalanine or tryptophan at its end. The DNA is left out, because the CDR3 cannot be placed on it with certainty; the CDR3 is given as TCRdb lists it. This chain uses TRBV29-1 with TRBJ2-3; the table's D call TRBD2 went unverified against the DNA. The CDR3 comprises 8 residues, both ends counted. Germline CDR1 is SQVTM and CDR2 is ANQGSEA. The CDR3 is CSTEEGVV.

This clonotype was observed a handful of times. A read error is likely here: a far larger clone is one base away. The chain recombines TRBV3-1 with TRBJ1-1; 9 nucleotides line up with TRBD1. The better agreement between TRBJ1-6 and the DNA end casts doubt on the J call. This CDR3 has 15 residues. Germline V gene sequence: CDR1 LGHDT, CDR2 YNNKEL (reference sequence). CDR3 in DNA: TGTGCCAGCAGCCTGGGACAGGGCGAAAGTTCACCCCTCCACTTT. It is translated as CASSLGQGESSPLHF.

This clonotype was observed a handful of times. Since a much larger clone is just one base distant, this may be a read error. This chain connects TRBV12-3 or TRBV12-4 to TRBJ1-5, with TRBD1 matching 7 bases. CDR3 size: 14 residues. CDR3 amino acids: CASSLGQGYQPRHF. The DNA of the CDR3 is TGTGCCAGCAGTTTAGGACAGGGATATCAGCCCCGGCATTTT.

This clonotype was seen many times. DNA for the CDR3: TGCGCCAGCAGCCTCGGGGCGAAAGGAGCAACTAATGAAAAACTGTTTTTT. It codes for CASSLGAKGATNEKLFF. The chain links TRBV4-3 to TRBJ1-4, with a weak D call TRBD1 (5 bases). The CDR3 length is 17 residues. Germline V gene sequence: CDR1 LGHNA, CDR2 YSLEER. Trimming removed 4 bases from V and 0 bases from J, with 15 bases in between.

This clonotype was counted at least ten times. The V gene is TRBV29-1, the J gene TRBJ1-1, with D unresolved. Per the germline V gene, CDR1 is SQVTM and CDR2 is ANQGSEA. This CDR3 comprises 13 residues. V was trimmed by 4 bases and J by 3 bases, leaving 12 bases between them. The CDR3 spells CSVAGLGDTEAFF. CDR3 nucleotide sequence: TGCAGCGTTGCGGGCCTCGGGGACACTGAAGCTTTCTTT.

This clonotype was seen ten or more times. The chain couples TRBV2 to TRBJ2-1; 10 bases agree with TRBD2. CDR1 and CDR2 (germline): SNHLY, FYNNEI. V was pared by 2 bases and J by 4 bases, with 5 bases of the junction left unmatched. The CDR3 is 16 residues long. The CDR3 DNA sequence: TGTGCCAGCAGTGAAAGGCCGGGACTAGCGTACAATGAGCAGTTCTTC. Encoded protein: CASSERPGLAYNEQFF.

This clonotype was observed a handful of times. A much more abundant neighbour one base away suggests this may be a read error. This rearrangement joins TRBV3-1 to TRBJ2-1; D not certain. The germline gives CDR1 LGHDT, CDR2 YNNKEL (reference sequence). V was trimmed by 5 bases and J by 8 bases, leaving 22 bases between them. This CDR3 comprises 16 residues. The CDR3 here is CASSSPLTASLHEQFF. The CDR3 region has the DNA TGTGCCAGCAGCTCTCCTTTGACCGCCTCCCTCCATGAGCAGTTCTTC.

In regard to this clonotype: A much larger clonotype is one base distant, so this may be a read error. The chain couples TRBV30 to TRBJ2-1, with D uncertain. Deletions cut 0 bases from V and 0 bases from J, with 21 bases between. The CDR3 has 19 residues. Germline V lookup: CDR1 GTSNPN, CDR2 SVGIG (reference sequence). The CDR3 nucleotides read TGTGCCTGGAGTGTTACCCAATCCCTACAGTCGTCCTCCTACAATGAGCAGTTCTTC. This codes for CAWSVTQSLQSSSYNEQFF.

Regarding this clonotype: Being one base from a much bigger clone, this may be a read error. The rearrangement joins TRBV29-1 to TRBJ2-7; D is uncertain. Per germline, CDR1 SQVTM and CDR2 ANQGSEA. The length of the CDR3 is 11 residues. This CDR3 is CSVEDGVEQCF. CDR3 bases: TGCAGCGTTGAAGACGGCGTTGAGCAGTGCTTC.

This clonotype was counted ten times or more. V gene TRBV27 combines with J gene TRBJ2-7; D is unclear. Trimming removed 3 bases from V and 4 bases from J, with 13 bases in between. The CDR3 runs 14 residues. Germline V gene data show CDR1 as MNHEY and CDR2 as SMNVEV (reference sequence). The CDR3 is CASSLALYGYEQYF. CDR3 nucleotide sequence: TGTGCCAGCAGTTTGGCACTGTACGGGTACGAGCAGTACTTC.

This clonotype was counted at least ten times. The J gene is TRBJ1-6, the V gene TRBV27; 8 nucleotides agree with TRBD1. The CDR3 extends over 16 amino acids. Per the germline V gene, CDR1 is MNHEY and CDR2 is SMNVEV (reference sequence). After removal of 5 bases from V and 10 bases from J, the junction contained 13 bases not matched to a gene. CDR3 in amino acids: CASSPSDRASRSPLHF. CDR3 nucleotide sequence: TGTGCCAGCAGTCCATCGGACAGGGCCTCTAGGTCACCCCTCCACTTT.

This clonotype appeared many times. The chain links TRBV11-2 to TRBJ2-7, with D hard to call. This CDR3 contains 15 residues. V was cut by 3 bases and J by 0 bases, with 12 bases left in between. Germline CDR1 is SGHAT and CDR2 is FQNNGV. The CDR3 DNA is TGTGCCAGCAGCTTGAGCAGGTTAAGCTCCTACGAGCAGTACTTC. Translating it yields CASSLSRLSSYEQYF. Filled out from reference TRBV11-2 and TRBJ2-7, the complete variable domain reads EAGVAQSPRYKIIEKRQSVAFWCNPISGHATLYWYQQILGQGPKLLIQFQNNGVVDDSQLPKDRFSAERLKGVDSTLKIQPAKLEDSAVYLCASSLSRLSSYEQYFGPGTRLTVT.

This clonotype was seen many times. The CDR3 region has the DNA TGTGCCAGCAGCCTCAGGTTGGCGGGAGGGTATAATGAGCAGTTCTTC. It is translated as CASSLRLAGGYNEQFF. V is TRBV27 and J is TRBJ2-1; 9 bases agree with TRBD2. The length of the CDR3 is 16 residues. Germline V lookup: CDR1 MNHEY, CDR2 SMNVEV (reference sequence). Germline trimming cut 6 bases from V and 7 bases from J; bases unmatched to any gene: 13.

The sample holds many counts of this clonotype. The genes are TRBV7-2 and TRBJ2-3; 13 bases match TRBD2. Germline-derived CDR1 and CDR2 are SGHTA and FQGNSA. Germline trimming cut 6 bases from V and 6 bases from J; bases unmatched to any gene: 12. The CDR3 is 17 amino acids. CDR3 loop: CASRPRPGTSGKDTQYF. Written as DNA, the CDR3 is TGTGCCAGCAGACCTCGTCCCGGGACTAGCGGGAAGGATACGCAGTATTTT.